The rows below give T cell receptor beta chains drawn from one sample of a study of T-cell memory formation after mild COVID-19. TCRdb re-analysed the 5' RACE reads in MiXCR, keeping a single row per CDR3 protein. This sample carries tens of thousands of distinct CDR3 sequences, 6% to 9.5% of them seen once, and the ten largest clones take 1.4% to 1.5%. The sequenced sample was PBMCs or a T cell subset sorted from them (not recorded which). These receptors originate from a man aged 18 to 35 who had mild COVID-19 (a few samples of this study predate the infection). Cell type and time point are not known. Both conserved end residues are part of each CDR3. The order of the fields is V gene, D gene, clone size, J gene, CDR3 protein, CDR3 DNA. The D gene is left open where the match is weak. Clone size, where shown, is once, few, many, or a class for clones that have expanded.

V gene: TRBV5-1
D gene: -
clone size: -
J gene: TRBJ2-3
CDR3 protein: CASAAGEDTQYF
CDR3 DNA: TGCGCCAGCGCCGCAGGGGAAGATACGCAGTATTTT

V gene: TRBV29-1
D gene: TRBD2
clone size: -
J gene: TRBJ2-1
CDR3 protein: CSGSSGGAVYEQFF
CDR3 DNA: TGCAGCGGAAGTAGCGGGGGGGCTGTTTACGAGCAGTTCTTC

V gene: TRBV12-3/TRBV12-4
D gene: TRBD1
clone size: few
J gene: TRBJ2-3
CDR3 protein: CASSDWDRITDTQYF
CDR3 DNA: TGTGCCAGCAGTGACTGGGACAGAATCACAGATACGCAGTATTTT

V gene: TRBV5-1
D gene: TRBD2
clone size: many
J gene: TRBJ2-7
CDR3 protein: CASSLANGGTYEQYF
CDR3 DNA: TGCGCCAGCAGCTTGGCTAACGGGGGGACCTACGAGCAGTACTTC

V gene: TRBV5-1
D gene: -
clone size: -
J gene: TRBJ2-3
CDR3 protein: CASCKGPSTDTQYF
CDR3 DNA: TGCGCCAGCTGCAAGGGCCCCAGCACAGATACGCAGTATTTT

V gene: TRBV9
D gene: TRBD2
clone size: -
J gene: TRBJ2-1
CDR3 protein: CASSPGTSGLNEQFF
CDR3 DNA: TGTGCCAGCAGCCCAGGGACTAGCGGGCTCAATGAGCAGTTCTTC

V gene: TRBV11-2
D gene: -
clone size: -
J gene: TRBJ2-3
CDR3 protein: CASSWGGSTDTQYF
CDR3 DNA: TGTGCCAGCAGCTGGGGCGGGAGCACAGATACGCAGTATTTT

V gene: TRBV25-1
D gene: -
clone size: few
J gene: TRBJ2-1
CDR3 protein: CASSDFSRGYNEQFF
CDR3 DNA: TGTGCCAGCAGTGATTTTAGTCGGGGGTACAATGAGCAGTTCTTC

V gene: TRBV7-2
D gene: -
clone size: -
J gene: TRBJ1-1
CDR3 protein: CASSLVGGGNTEAFF
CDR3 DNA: TGTGCCAGCAGCTTAGTCGGGGGAGGTAACACTGAAGCTTTCTTT

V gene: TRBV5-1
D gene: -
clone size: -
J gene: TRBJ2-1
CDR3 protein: CASSSRLGPWEQFF
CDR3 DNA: TGCGCCAGCAGCTCACGACTAGGCCCTTGGGAGCAGTTCTTC

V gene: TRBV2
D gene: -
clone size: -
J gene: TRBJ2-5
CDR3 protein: CASTLQGDQETQYF
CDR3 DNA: TGTGCCAGCACACTCCAGGGAGACCAAGAGACCCAGTACTTC

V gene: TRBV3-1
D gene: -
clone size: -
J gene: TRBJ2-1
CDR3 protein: CASSQAQGQGKNEQFF
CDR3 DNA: TGTGCCAGCAGCCAAGCTCAGGGCCAGGGTAAGAATGAGCAGTTCTTC

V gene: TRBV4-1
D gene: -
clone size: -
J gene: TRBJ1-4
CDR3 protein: CASSQNQGTANEKLFF
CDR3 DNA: TGCGCCAGCAGCCAGAACCAGGGCACGGCTAATGAAAAACTGTTTTTT

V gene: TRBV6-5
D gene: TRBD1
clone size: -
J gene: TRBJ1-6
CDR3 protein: CASSLGQGYNSPLHF
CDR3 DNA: TGTGCCAGCAGTCTAGGACAGGGGTACAATTCACCCCTCCACTTT

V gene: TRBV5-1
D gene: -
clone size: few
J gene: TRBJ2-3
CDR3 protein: CASSRTRGQGDTQYF
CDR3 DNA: TGCGCCAGCAGCCGAACCAGGGGCCAGGGGGATACGCAGTATTTT

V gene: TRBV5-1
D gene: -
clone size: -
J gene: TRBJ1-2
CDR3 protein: CASSITGSLGYTF
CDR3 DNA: TGCGCCAGCAGCATAACAGGGTCCCTGGGCTACACCTTC

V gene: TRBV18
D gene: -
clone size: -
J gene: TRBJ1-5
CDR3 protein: CASSAQVENQPQHF
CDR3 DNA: TGTGCCAGCTCAGCACAGGTGGAGAATCAGCCCCAGCATTTT

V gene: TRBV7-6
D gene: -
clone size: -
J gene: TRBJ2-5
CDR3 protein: CASSRTRATGETQYF
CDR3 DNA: TGTGCCAGCAGCCGTACCCGGGCCACTGGGGAGACCCAGTACTTC

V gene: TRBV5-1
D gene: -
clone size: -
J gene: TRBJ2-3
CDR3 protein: CASSLTPSSTDTQYF
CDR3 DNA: TGCGCCAGCAGCTTGACTCCGTCAAGCACAGATACGCAGTATTTT

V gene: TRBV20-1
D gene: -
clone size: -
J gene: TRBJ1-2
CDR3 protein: CSARDVLSGLSGYTF
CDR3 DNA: TGCAGTGCTAGAGATGTCTTGTCAGGCTTGTCGGGCTACACCTTC

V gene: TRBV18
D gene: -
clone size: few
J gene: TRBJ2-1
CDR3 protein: CASSPPSAYNEQFF
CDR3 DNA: TGTGCCAGCTCACCACCTTCAGCTTACAATGAGCAGTTCTTC

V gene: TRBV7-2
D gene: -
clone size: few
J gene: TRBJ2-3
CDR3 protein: CASSPAPKADTQYF
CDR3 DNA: TGTGCCAGCAGCCCAGCCCCGAAAGCAGATACGCAGTATTTT

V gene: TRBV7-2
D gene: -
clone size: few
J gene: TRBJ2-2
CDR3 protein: CASSLRTVDTGELFF
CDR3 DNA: TGTGCCAGCAGCCTACGGACAGTAGACACCGGGGAGCTGTTTTTT

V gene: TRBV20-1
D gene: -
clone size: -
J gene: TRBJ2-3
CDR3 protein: CSASAGRVNTDTQYF
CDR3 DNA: TGCAGTGCTAGTGCAGGGCGTGTAAACACAGATACGCAGTATTTT

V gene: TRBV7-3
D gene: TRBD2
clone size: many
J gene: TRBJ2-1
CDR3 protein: CASSPPGSGRANEQFF
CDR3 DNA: TGTGCCAGCAGCCCCCCTGGGAGCGGGAGGGCAAATGAGCAGTTCTTC

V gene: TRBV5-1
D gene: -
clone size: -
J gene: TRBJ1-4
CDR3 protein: CASSPGPTEKLFF
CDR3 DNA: TGCGCCAGCAGCCCGGGACCCACTGAAAAACTGTTTTTT

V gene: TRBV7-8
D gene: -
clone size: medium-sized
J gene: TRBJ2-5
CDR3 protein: CASNPGDQETQYF
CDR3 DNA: TGTGCCAGCAACCCCGGGGACCAAGAGACCCAGTACTTC

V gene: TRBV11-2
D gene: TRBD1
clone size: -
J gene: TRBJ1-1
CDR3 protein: CASSKDRGGAFF
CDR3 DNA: TGTGCCAGCAGTAAAGACAGGGGAGGAGCTTTCTTT

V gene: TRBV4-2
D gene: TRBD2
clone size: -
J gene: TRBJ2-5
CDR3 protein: CASSQDFGGGPRGSQYF
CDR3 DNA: TGTGCCAGCAGCCAAGATTTTGGCGGGGGTCCCCGGGGGAGCCAGTACTTC

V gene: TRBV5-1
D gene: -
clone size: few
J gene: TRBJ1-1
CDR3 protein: CASSLVSSGATEAFF
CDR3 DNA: TGCGCCAGCAGCTTGGTGTCTTCGGGGGCCACTGAAGCTTTCTTT

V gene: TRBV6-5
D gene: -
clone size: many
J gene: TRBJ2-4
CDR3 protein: CASSYSFARKNIQYF
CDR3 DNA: TGTGCCAGCAGTTACTCGTTTGCTAGGAAAAACATTCAGTACTTC

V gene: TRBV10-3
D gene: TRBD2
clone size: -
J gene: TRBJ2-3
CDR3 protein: CAIGSPFMRGTPDTQYF
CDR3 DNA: TGTGCCATCGGGTCGCCTTTTATGCGGGGGACCCCAGATACGCAGTATTTT

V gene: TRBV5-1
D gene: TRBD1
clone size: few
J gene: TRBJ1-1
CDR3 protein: CASSPGTGASLTTEAFF
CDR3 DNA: TGCGCCAGCAGTCCCGGGACAGGGGCCTCCCTAACCACTGAAGCTTTCTTT

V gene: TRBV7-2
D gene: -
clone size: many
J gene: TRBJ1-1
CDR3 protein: CASSSGIPNTEAFF
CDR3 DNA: TGTGCCAGCAGCTCTGGGATCCCGAACACTGAAGCTTTCTTT

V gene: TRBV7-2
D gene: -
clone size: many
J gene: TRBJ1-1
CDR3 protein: CASTPWKGNTEAFF
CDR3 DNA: TGTGCCAGCACCCCCTGGAAGGGGAACACTGAAGCTTTCTTT

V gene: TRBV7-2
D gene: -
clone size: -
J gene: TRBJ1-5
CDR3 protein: CASSFQGQTNQPQHF
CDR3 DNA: TGTGCCAGCAGCTTTCAGGGACAAACTAATCAGCCCCAGCATTTT

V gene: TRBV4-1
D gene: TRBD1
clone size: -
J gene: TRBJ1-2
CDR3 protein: CASSPGQGYDYGYTF
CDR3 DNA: TGCGCCAGCAGCCCCGGACAGGGTTACGACTATGGCTACACCTTC